The TCR beta chain described here comes from a study of cytomegalovirus exposure and HLA in healthy donors. Study-wide results and limits: The study put roughly 160 TCR beta chains on its list as cytomegalovirus-associated. Most sequenced TCRs were rare (though some public TCRs occurred in many donors). Solely CMV serostatus was available to characterize immune exposure.

Details on this clone: The target antigen is unknown.

Amplification used 60 Vbeta primers and 13 Jbeta primers. TCRdb's table, derived via immunoSEQ multiplex PCR, lists solely in-frame clones and lacks some. The sample comprises about 200,000 clones, roughly 86% of which are singletons, and around 3.6% rests with the top ten. The ends lost 10 bases at V and 9 bases at J; junction bases unmatched: 12. This CDR3 is 16 amino acids long. Germline CDR1 reads MDHEN; CDR2 reads SYDVKM. Each of the donors was a healthy bone marrow donor. The receptor comes from a man aged 40-55 years in good health and CMV-seropositive. This chain links TRBV28 with TRBJ2-1; 16 bases fit TRBD2. Sequencing was performed on PBMCs. The CDR3 sequence is CATHGPGLAGGPEQFF. CDR3 bases: TGTGCCACTCATGGCCCGGGACTAGCGGGAGGGCCTGAGCAGTTCTTC.